The next 24 T cell receptor beta chains were all read from a single sample in a study of CD8 T cells in Susac syndrome. cDNA came from about 0.5 to 1 ug RNA primed by random hexamers. One entry per CDR3 protein, called by TCRdb with MiXCR from the immunoSEQ multiplex PCR reads. The repertoire holds under 150,000 distinct CDR3 sequences, with approximately 90% as singletons. The source material was CD8+ T cells from PBMCs. The receptors shown here come from a human donor with multiple sclerosis.

V usage is TRBV29-1 and J usage is TRBJ1-1; D possibly corresponds to TRBD1 (5 bases). This CDR3 contains 14 residues. The germline V and J ends were trimmed by 1 base and 4 bases, with 13 bases remaining between them. CDR1 SQVTM and CDR2 ANQGSEA come from the germline V gene. CDR3 nucleotides: TGCAGCGTTGAAGGGGACTACTGGGGCACTGAAGCTTTCTTT. This gives the protein CSVEGDYWGTEAFF. Using reference TRBV29-1 and TRBJ1-1 for the parts outside the CDR3, the full variable domain is SAVISQKPSRDICQRGTSLTIQCQVDSQVTMMFWYRQQPGQSLTLIATANQGSEATYESGFVIDKFPISRPNLTFSTLTVSNMSPEDSSIYLCSVEGDYWGTEAFFGQGTRLTVV.

The chain recombines TRBV27 with TRBJ2-2, with 10 bases matching TRBD1. The V gene's germline CDR1 is MNHEY and CDR2 SMNVEV (reference sequence). V lost 5 bases, J lost 6 bases, and 9 bases stayed unmatched. The CDR3 covers 16 residues. The CDR3: CASSPPGQGISGELFF. The DNA of the CDR3 is TGTGCCAGCAGTCCCCCGGGACAGGGGATCTCCGGGGAGCTGTTTTTT.

The V call is TRBV27, the J call TRBJ2-3; D gene uncertain. CDR3 length: 10 amino acids. V lost 6 bases to trimming and J lost 11 bases, with 9 bases between them. Germline V gene sequence: CDR1 MNHEY, CDR2 SMNVEV (reference sequence). This CDR3 reads CASSPSVQYF. The CDR3 DNA reads as TGTGCCAGCAGCCCCTCGGTGCAGTATTTT.

The chain is built from TRBV4-1 and TRBJ2-2; TRBD2 matches 12 bases. With V trimmed by 6 bases and J by 6 bases, 8 bases remained unmatched. The CDR3 is 16 amino acids. The germline gives CDR1 MGHRA, CDR2 YSYEKL. In nucleotides, the CDR3 is TGCGCCAGCAGTCCGTTACTAGCGGGAGGCTCCGGGGAGCTGTTTTTT. Its translation is CASSPLLAGGSGELFF.

This chain joins TRBV27 and TRBJ2-7; 12 bases are shared with TRBD2. V lost 4 bases and J lost 4; bases outside the gene matches: 5. Germline values: CDR1 MNHEY, CDR2 SMNVEV (reference sequence). The CDR3 loop spans 15 amino acids. For the CDR3, the DNA is TGTGCCAGCAGTTATGGACTAGCGGGGAGTTACGAGCAGTACTTC. It specifies CASSYGLAGSYEQYF.

This clonotype was observed a handful of times. This chain links TRBV27 with TRBJ2-1; D gene uncertain. The ends were cut back, 6 bases at V and 6 bases at J, with 9 bases in the middle. The germline V gene encodes CDR1 MNHEY and CDR2 SMNVEV (reference sequence). The CDR3 has 12 residues. CDR3 coding DNA: TGTGCCAGCAGCCCGGCCTTCAATGAGCAGTTCTTC. The encoded protein is CASSPAFNEQFF.

This clonotype was counted only a few times. CDR3 DNA sequence: TGTGCCAGCAGCTTAGACGGGAGCTCCTACGAGCAGTACTTC. Its translation is CASSLDGSSYEQYF. The rearrangement links TRBV13 to TRBJ2-7; D possibly corresponds to TRBD2 (6 bases). CDR1 PRHDT and CDR2 FYEKMQ come from the germline V gene (reference sequence). The CDR3 loop spans 14 amino acids. The V gene lost 1 base and the J gene lost 0 bases, with 7 bases spanning the gap.

V and J are TRBV19 and TRBJ2-1; D perhaps matches TRBD2 (5 bases). Deletions cut 3 bases from V and 7 bases from J, with 7 bases between. This CDR3 comprises 12 residues. Germline V gene sequence: CDR1 LNHDA, CDR2 SQIVND (reference sequence). The DNA for the CDR3 is TGTGCCAGTAGTATGTGGGAGAATGAGCAGTTCTTC. It encodes CASSMWENEQFF.

This clonotype occurred a few times. This rearrangement joins TRBV6-1 to TRBJ1-2; D might be TRBD1 (5 bases). V was trimmed by 6 bases and J by 5 bases, leaving 7 bases between them. The length of the CDR3 is 11 residues. Per germline, CDR1 MNHNS and CDR2 SASEGT. The CDR3 nucleotides are TGTGCCAGCAGCAGGGTTTATGGCTACACCTTC. Protein sequence: CASSRVYGYTF.

This sequence joins TRBV27 and TRBJ2-7; no reliable D call. Germline CDR1 is MNHEY and CDR2 is SMNVEV (reference sequence). The CDR3 sequence is 13 residues long. Between the trimmed V and J ends, which lost 5 bases and 7 bases, there was a span of 15 bases. The CDR3 loop reads CASSPLGVWEQYF. The CDR3 bases are TGTGCCAGCAGTCCCCTTGGCGTATGGGAGCAGTACTTC.

The chain is built from TRBV4-3 and TRBJ1-1, with a possible D match to TRBD1 (5 bases). Germline CDR1 and CDR2: LGHNA and YSLEER. The CDR3 is made up of 14 amino acids. The ends were cut back, 1 base at V and 7 bases at J, with 13 bases in the middle. The CDR3 DNA follows: TGCGCCAGCAGCCAAGCGTGGGGGACCCTTGAAGCTTTCTTT. This sequence encodes CASSQAWGTLEAFF.

J is TRBJ2-3 and V is TRBV14; D is tentatively TRBD1 or TRBD2 (5 bases each). The germline gives CDR1 SGHDN, CDR2 FVKESK. The V end lost 5 bases, the J end lost 7 bases, and 13 bases lay between the germline ends. The CDR3 is made up of 13 amino acids. The CDR3 loop is CASSLPWGNTQYF. The DNA of the CDR3 is TGTGCCAGCAGCTTGCCTTGGGGGAATACGCAGTATTTT. Full variable domain (outside the CDR3, taken from reference TRBV14 and TRBJ2-3): EAGVTQFPSHSVIEKGQTVTLRCDPISGHDNLYWYRRVMGKEIKFLLHFVKESKQDESGMPNNRFLAERTGGTYSTLKVQPAELEDSGVYFCASSLPWGNTQYFGPGTRLTVL.

The V call is TRBV30, the J call TRBJ1-2, with 8 bases that match TRBD1. The CDR3 consists of 12 residues. Trimming removed 3 bases from V and 8 bases from J; junction bases left unmatched: 5. Germline V lookup: CDR1 GTSNPN, CDR2 SVGIG (reference sequence). The CDR3 spells CAWSLTGVGYTF. The CDR3 DNA follows: TGTGCCTGGAGCTTGACAGGGGTCGGCTACACCTTC.

The CDR3 loop reads CASSQDIGDRYLYGYTF. The CDR3, as DNA: TGTGCCAGCAGCCAAGATATCGGGGACAGATATCTCTATGGCTACACCTTC. This chain joins TRBV3-1 and TRBJ1-2; 7 positions agree with TRBD1. V gave up 0 bases and J gave up 4 bases; unmatched junction bases: 11. Germline values: CDR1 LGHDT, CDR2 YNNKEL (reference sequence). There are 17 residues in the CDR3. The whole variable domain, remainder taken from reference TRBV3-1 and TRBJ1-2, is DTAVSQTPKYLVTQMGNDKSIKCEQNLGHDTMYWYKQDSKKFLKIMFSYNNKELIINETVPNRFSPKSPDKAHLNLHINSLELGDSAVYFCASSQDIGDRYLYGYTFGSGTRLTVV.

J is TRBJ1-2 and V is TRBV7-9; TRBD1 agrees at 8 bases. Unmatched junction bases numbered 10, after V lost 2 bases and J lost 5 bases. Germline assignment: CDR1 SEHNR and CDR2 FQNEAQ (reference sequence). The CDR3 is made up of 16 amino acids. The CDR3 loop is CASSLPGTGTRYGYTF. The CDR3 DNA reads TGTGCCAGCAGCTTACCCGGGACAGGTACGCGATATGGCTACACCTTC.

This clonotype was detected only once. This chain links TRBV6-5 with TRBJ2-2; 8 bases agree with TRBD2. The V and J ends lost 2 bases and 3 bases, in that order; junction bases with no gene match: 5. The CDR3 sequence is 16 residues long. Germline-derived CDR1 and CDR2 are MNHEY and SVGAGI. The CDR3 here is CASSYLLAGYTGELFF. The CDR3 DNA sequence: TGTGCCAGCAGTTACCTCCTAGCGGGTTACACCGGGGAGCTGTTTTTT.

J is TRBJ2-5 and V is TRBV5-1; 9 bases align to TRBD1. V trimming: 0 bases; J trimming: 5 bases; junction bases outside the gene matches: 5. Germline V CDR1 and CDR2: SGHRS, YFSETQ. CDR3 length: 15 amino acids. CDR3 sequence: CASSLGQGGAETQYF. The CDR3 coding sequence is TGCGCCAGCAGCTTGGGACAGGGGGGCGCGGAGACCCAGTACTTC. Supplemented by reference TRBV5-1 and TRBJ2-5, the full variable domain reads KAGVTQTPRYLIKTRGQQVTLSCSPISGHRSVSWYQQTPGQGLQFLFEYFSETQRNKGNFPGRFSGRQFSNSRSEMNVSTLELGDSALYLCASSLGQGGAETQYFGPGTRLLVL.

The chain joins TRBV2 to TRBJ2-1, with D perhaps assigned TRBD1 or TRBD2 (5 bases each). Trimming left V 9 bases short and J 5 bases short, with 14 bases between. CDR3 size: 13 residues. Per the germline V gene, CDR1 is SNHLY and CDR2 is FYNNEI. The CDR3 loop reads CARGTPLNNEQFF. CDR3 bases: TGTGCCAGAGGGACCCCACTCAACAATGAGCAGTTCTTC.

This chain joins TRBV27 and TRBJ2-7, with unresolved D. CDR1 and CDR2 from the germline V gene are MNHEY and SMNVEV (reference sequence). V lost 1 base, J lost 2 bases, and 6 bases lay in between. This CDR3 comprises 13 residues. As DNA, the CDR3 is TGTGCCAGCAGTTTATACCCTCCCTACGAGCAGTACTTC. It encodes CASSLYPPYEQYF.

This chain connects TRBV28 to TRBJ2-7, with D perhaps matching TRBD2 (6 bases). Trimming pared 7 bases from V and 2 bases from J, leaving 15 bases between. The germline CDR1 and CDR2 sequences are MDHEN and SYDVKM. The CDR3 is 14 residues long. CDR3 sequence: CASNRAGPPYEQYF. In DNA form, the CDR3 reads TGTGCCAGCAACAGAGCGGGCCCTCCCTACGAGCAGTACTTC.

The CDR3 DNA sequence: TGTGCCAGCAGCTTATACACAGGGGGCCGAGCAACTAATGAAAAACTGTTTTTT. Protein sequence: CASSLYTGGRATNEKLFF. The V call is TRBV11-2, the J call TRBJ1-4; the match to TRBD1 covers 9 bases. In germline, CDR1 is SGHAT, CDR2 FQNNGV. V shed 2 bases and J 0 bases; nucleotides not matched to a gene: 7. The CDR3 is 18 amino acids.

Only a few counts were recorded for this clonotype. The chain is built from TRBV19 and TRBJ1-1, with 10 positions matching TRBD1. The V gene end was trimmed by 9 bases and the J gene end by 4 bases; junction bases not matched to a gene: 2. CDR3 size: 12 residues. Germline CDR1 reads LNHDA; CDR2 reads SQIVND (reference sequence). The CDR3 region has the DNA TGTGCCAGCCGGACAGGGGGCACTGAAGCTTTCTTT. Translated: CASRTGGTEAFF.

The chain couples TRBV2 to TRBJ2-7; TRBD2 might be the D (5 bases). The CDR3 sequence is 13 residues long. The germline V gene has CDR1 SNHLY and CDR2 FYNNEI. V was clipped by 7 bases and J by 3 bases, with 13 bases between them. The chain's CDR3 is CASTRLADYEQYF. CDR3 nucleotide sequence: TGTGCCAGCACTCGGCTAGCTGACTACGAGCAGTACTTC.

The chain couples TRBV6-5 to TRBJ1-2, with TRBD1 identical over 8 bases. Germline V CDR1 and CDR2: MNHEY, SVGAGI. The CDR3 extends over 13 amino acids. V lost 2 bases and J lost 8; bases outside the gene matches: 4. CDR3 bases: TGTGCCAGCAGTTACCCGACAGGGGTCGGCTACACCTTC. It is translated as CASSYPTGVGYTF.